These 19 T cell receptor beta chains were sequenced from one sample in a study of T cells after yellow fever vaccination. TCRdb fed the 5' RACE reads into MiXCR, producing one record per CDR3 protein. The table records about 350,000 distinct CDR3 sequences, roughly 12% of them present only once. The sample was PBMCs, taken on the day of the first yellow fever vaccination. These receptors were taken from a man aged 18-30 years who received the YFV17D yellow fever vaccine.

This clonotype turned up a few times. The gene calls are TRBV3-1 and TRBJ1-6; D possibly corresponds to TRBD1 (6 bases). The CDR3 loop spans 17 amino acids. V dropped 8 bases and J dropped 0 bases, with 17 bases sitting between them. CDR1 and CDR2 (germline): LGHDT, YNNKEL (reference sequence). This chain's CDR3 is CASRSRGTSSYNSPLHF. CDR3 DNA: TGTGCCAGCCGCTCGAGGGGGACTAGCTCCTATAATTCACCCCTCCACTTT.

The rearrangement links TRBV3-1 to TRBJ1-2, with D unresolved. The germline V gene has CDR1 LGHDT and CDR2 YNNKEL (reference sequence). V was trimmed by 0 bases and J by 7 bases, leaving 9 bases between them. The CDR3 length is 13 residues. As DNA, the CDR3 is TGTGCCAGCAGCCAAGATGCACGCCGTGGCTACACCTTC. Its protein product is CASSQDARRGYTF.

As concerns this clonotype: A much larger clone sits a single nucleotide away, making a read error possible. The chain is built from TRBV5-1 and TRBJ2-3, with TRBD1 identical over 10 bases. The CDR3 contains 17 residues. Per the germline V gene, CDR1 is SGHRS and CDR2 is YFSETQ. The CDR3 DNA is TGCGCCTGCAGCAGGGACAGGGGTGTTAGGGGCACAGATACGCAGTATTTT. Protein sequence: CACSRDRGVRGTDTQYF.

The chain recombines TRBV9 with TRBJ2-3; D is ambiguous. The CDR3 contains 16 residues. The V gene's germline CDR1 is SGDLS and CDR2 YYNGEE. V lost 3 bases, J lost 0 bases, and 14 bases lay in between. Written as DNA, the CDR3 is TGTGCCAGCAGCGCCACTCTCGCCTCTAGCACAGATACGCAGTATTTT. The encoded protein is CASSATLASSTDTQYF. Based on the CDR3 plus reference TRBV9 and TRBJ2-3, the full variable domain is DSGVTQTPKHLITATGQRVTLRCSPRSGDLSVYWYQQSLDQGLQFLIQYYNGEERAKGNILERFSAQQFPDLHSELNLSSLELGDSALYFCASSATLASSTDTQYFGPGTRLTVL.

The rearrangement joins TRBV24-1 to TRBJ2-6, with D hard to call. Germline CDR1 reads KGHDR; CDR2 reads SFDVKD. The V gene lost 4 bases and the J gene lost 0 bases, with 0 bases spanning the gap. The CDR3 extends over 13 amino acids. The CDR3 spells CATSDSGANVLTF. In nucleotides, the CDR3 is TGTGCCACCAGTGACTCTGGGGCCAACGTCCTGACTTTC.

In this sample, this clonotype turned up a few times. This chain links TRBV5-1 with TRBJ2-3; perhaps TRBD2 as D (7 bases). The germline CDR1 and CDR2 sequences are SGHRS and YFSETQ. CDR3 length: 17 residues. Trimming pared 5 bases from V and 5 bases from J, leaving 24 bases between. CDR3 residues: CASSPLRGGGAGDTQYF. The CDR3 DNA is TGCGCCAGCAGTCCACTAAGAGGAGGGGGGGCAGGAGATACGCAGTATTTT.

This clonotype was detected a few times. This rearrangement joins TRBV7-9 to TRBJ1-5, with 7 bases that match TRBD1. Germline lookup yields CDR1 SEHNR and CDR2 FQNEAQ (reference sequence). Trimming removed 3 bases from V and 3 bases from J; junction bases left unmatched: 5. The CDR3 is 15 amino acids. CDR3 nucleotide sequence: TGTGCCAGCAGCTTGGGGACAGAGGCCAATCAGCCCCAGCATTTT. Its translation: CASSLGTEANQPQHF.

This clonotype was detected many times. V and J are TRBV5-4 and TRBJ2-5, with D uncertain. Deletions cut 1 base from V and 5 bases from J, with 15 bases between. This CDR3 contains 15 residues. Germline lookup yields CDR1 SGHNT and CDR2 YYREEE (reference sequence). CDR3 nucleotide sequence: TGTGCCAGCAGCTTGAGTGGTCCCTTTGGTGAGACCCAGTACTTC. It is translated as CASSLSGPFGETQYF.

This clonotype has just a few counts. J is TRBJ1-2 and V is TRBV27; weak D call: TRBD1 (6 bases). CDR1 MNHEY and CDR2 SMNVEV come from the germline V gene (reference sequence). The CDR3 is 14 residues long. Trimming pared 4 bases from V and 8 bases from J, leaving 17 bases between. CDR3 coding DNA: TGTGCCAGCAGTTCCCAGGGGATAGGTCAGGGCTACACCTTC. Protein sequence: CASSSQGIGQGYTF.

The genes are TRBV5-6 and TRBJ2-2; TRBD1 is a possible D gene (6 bases). The CDR3 spans 13 residues. Germline CDR1 SGHDT, CDR2 YYEEEE. V was pared by 5 bases and J by 4 bases, with 9 bases between. Here the CDR3 reads CASSQGSTGELFF. In nucleotides, the CDR3 is TGTGCCAGCAGTCAGGGGAGCACCGGGGAGCTGTTTTTT.

This clonotype has more than one count but fewer than ten. The chain is built from TRBV27 and TRBJ1-4; a possible D gene is TRBD1 (5 bases). V gave up 2 bases and J gave up 6 bases, with 13 bases separating them. CDR1 MNHEY and CDR2 SMNVEV come from the germline V gene (reference sequence). The CDR3 covers 15 residues. CDR3 DNA sequence: TGTGCCAGCAGTTTAGGGACTCCGGGGGATGAAAAACTGTTTTTT. It translates to CASSLGTPGDEKLFF.

This clonotype has more than one count but fewer than ten. In nucleotides, the CDR3 is TGCAGTGCTAGAGATCTGCGCGGGGGGCTCTCCTACAATGAGCAGTTCTTC. Its protein product is CSARDLRGGLSYNEQFF. The chain links TRBV20-1 to TRBJ2-1, with TRBD2 matching over 8 bases. V was clipped by 0 bases and J by 0 bases; unmatched bases: 7. This CDR3 spans 17 amino acids. Per germline, CDR1 DFQATT and CDR2 SNEGSKA (reference sequence).

The table lists this clonotype with a count of one. The gene calls are TRBV4-3 and TRBJ2-6; D unclear. The CDR3 is 17 amino acids. Germline V lookup: CDR1 LGHNA, CDR2 YSLEER. V was trimmed by 0 bases and J by 0 bases, leaving 9 bases between them. This CDR3 is CASSQEVTNSGANVLTF. The CDR3 bases are TGCGCCAGCAGCCAAGAAGTAACCAACTCTGGGGCCAACGTCCTGACTTTC.

The genes are TRBV20-1 and TRBJ1-5; TRBD1 matches at 7 bases. Germline assignment: CDR1 DFQATT and CDR2 SNEGSKA (reference sequence). V gave up 1 base and J gave up 5 bases; unmatched junction bases: 2. This CDR3 spans 13 amino acids. DNA of the CDR3: TGCAGTGCTAGAGTCGACAGGGATCAGCCCCAGCATTTT. It codes for CSARVDRDQPQHF.

In this sample, this clonotype turned up many times. The genes are TRBV7-2 and TRBJ2-5, with 8 nucleotides matching TRBD2. Germline V gives CDR1 SGHTA, CDR2 FQGNSA. With 1 base clipped from V and 4 bases from J, the junction kept 8 bases outside the gene matches. This CDR3 is 16 amino acids long. CDR3 DNA sequence: TGTGCCAGCAGCTTAGAAGTTCGGGGGGGGTCAGAGACCCAGTACTTC. Translated, it gives CASSLEVRGGSETQYF.

The chain uses TRBV5-1 and TRBJ2-7, with 7 bases that match TRBD1. The length of the CDR3 is 16 residues. J was trimmed by 1 base and V by 4 bases; bases with no gene match: 11. Germline CDR1 SGHRS, CDR2 YFSETQ. CDR3 amino acids: CASSPPSAGGSYEQYF. CDR3 in DNA: TGCGCCAGCAGCCCCCCCTCGGCAGGGGGTTCCTACGAGCAGTACTTC.

This clonotype was detected only a few times. V and J are TRBV7-3 and TRBJ1-1, with D unclear. The CDR3 contains 13 residues. Germline assignment: CDR1 SGHTA and CDR2 FQGTGA. The V end was cut by 5 bases, the J end by 8 bases, with 15 bases between. Written as DNA, the CDR3 is TGTGCCAGCAGCATAGTGGGGTGGGGAGAAGCTTTCTTT. It translates to CASSIVGWGEAFF.

J is TRBJ2-6 and V is TRBV7-9; 7 bases fit TRBD1. V was pared by 5 bases and J by 0 bases, with 7 bases of the junction left unmatched. Germline V CDR1 and CDR2: SEHNR, FQNEAQ (reference sequence). The CDR3 consists of 17 residues. This chain's CDR3 is CASSKTGPPSGANVLTF. For the CDR3, the DNA is TGTGCCAGCAGCAAGACAGGGCCTCCCTCTGGGGCCAACGTCCTGACTTTC. Based on the CDR3 plus reference TRBV7-9 and TRBJ2-6, the full variable domain is DTGVSQNPRHKITKRGQNVTFRCDPISEHNRLYWYRQTLGQGPEFLTYFQNEAQLEKSRLLSDRFSAERPKGSFSTLEIQRTEQGDSAMYLCASSKTGPPSGANVLTFGAGSRLTVL.

The chain is built from TRBV7-2 and TRBJ2-7, with TRBD2 identical over 10 bases. Trimming cost V 4 bases and J 7 bases; bases outside gene matches: 13. The CDR3 is 16 amino acids. Looked up from germline, CDR1 is SGHTA and CDR2 is FQGNSA. In nucleotides, the CDR3 is TGTGCCAGCAGCTCTGGGTGGGTAGCGGGGGGACGGGAGCAGTACTTC. Its protein is CASSSGWVAGGREQYF.